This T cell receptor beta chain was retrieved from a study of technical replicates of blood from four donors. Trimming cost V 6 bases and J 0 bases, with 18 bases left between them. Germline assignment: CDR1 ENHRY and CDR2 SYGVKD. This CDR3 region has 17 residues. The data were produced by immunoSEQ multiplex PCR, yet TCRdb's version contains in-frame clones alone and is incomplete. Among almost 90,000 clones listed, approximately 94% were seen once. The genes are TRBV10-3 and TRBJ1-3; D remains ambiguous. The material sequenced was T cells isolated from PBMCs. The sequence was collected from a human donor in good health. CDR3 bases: TGTGCCATCAGCCTCCTTGGAGTCGGAAACTCTGGAAACACCATATATTTT. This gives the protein CAISLLGVGNSGNTIYF.